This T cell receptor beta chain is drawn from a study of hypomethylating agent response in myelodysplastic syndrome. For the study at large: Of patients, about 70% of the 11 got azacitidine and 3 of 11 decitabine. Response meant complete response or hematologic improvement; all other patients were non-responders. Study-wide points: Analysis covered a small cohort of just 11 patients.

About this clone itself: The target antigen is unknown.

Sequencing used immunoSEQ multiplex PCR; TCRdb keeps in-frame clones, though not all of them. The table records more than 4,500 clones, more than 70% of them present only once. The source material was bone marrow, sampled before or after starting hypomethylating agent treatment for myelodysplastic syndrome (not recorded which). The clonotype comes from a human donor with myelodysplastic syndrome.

The CDR3 region is CASSLTSGSVGEQFF. CDR3 nucleotide sequence: TGCGCCAGCAGCTTGACTAGCGGGAGTGTTGGTGAGCAGTTCTTC. This rearrangement joins TRBV5-1 to TRBJ2-1, with 11 bases aligning to TRBD2. The junction had 6 bases not matched to a gene; V was cut back by 1 base and J by 9 bases. The CDR3 runs to 15 residues. The germline gives CDR1 SGHRS, CDR2 YFSETQ.